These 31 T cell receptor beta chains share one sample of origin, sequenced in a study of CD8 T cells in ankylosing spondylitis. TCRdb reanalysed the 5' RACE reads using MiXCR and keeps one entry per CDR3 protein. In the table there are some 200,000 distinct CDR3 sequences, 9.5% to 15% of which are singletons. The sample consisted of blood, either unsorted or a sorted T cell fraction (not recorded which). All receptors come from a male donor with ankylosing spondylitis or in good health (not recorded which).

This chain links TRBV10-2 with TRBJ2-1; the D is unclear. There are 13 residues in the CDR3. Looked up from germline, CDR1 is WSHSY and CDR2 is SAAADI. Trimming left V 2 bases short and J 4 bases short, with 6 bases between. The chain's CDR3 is CASSEANYNEQFF. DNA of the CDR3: TGCGCCAGCAGTGAGGCGAATTACAATGAGCAGTTCTTC.

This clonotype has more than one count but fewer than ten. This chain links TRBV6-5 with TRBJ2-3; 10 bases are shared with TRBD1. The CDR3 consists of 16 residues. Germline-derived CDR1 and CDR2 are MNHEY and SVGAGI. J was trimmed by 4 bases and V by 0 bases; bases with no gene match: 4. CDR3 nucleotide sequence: TGTGCCAGCAGTTACTCGGAGACAGGGGGCGCAGATACGCAGTATTTT. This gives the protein CASSYSETGGADTQYF.

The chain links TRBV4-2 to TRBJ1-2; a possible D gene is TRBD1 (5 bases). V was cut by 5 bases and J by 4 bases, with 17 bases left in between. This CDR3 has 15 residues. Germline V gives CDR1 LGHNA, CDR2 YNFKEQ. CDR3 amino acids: CASSSPGQTLYGYTF. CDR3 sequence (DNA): TGTGCCAGCAGCTCCCCCGGACAAACCCTCTATGGCTACACCTTC.

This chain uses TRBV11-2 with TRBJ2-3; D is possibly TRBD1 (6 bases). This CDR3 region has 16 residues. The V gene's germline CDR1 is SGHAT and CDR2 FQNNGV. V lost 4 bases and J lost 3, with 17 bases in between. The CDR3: CASSSNRVVLTDTQYF. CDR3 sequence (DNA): TGTGCCAGCAGCTCTAACAGGGTAGTACTAACAGATACGCAGTATTTT.

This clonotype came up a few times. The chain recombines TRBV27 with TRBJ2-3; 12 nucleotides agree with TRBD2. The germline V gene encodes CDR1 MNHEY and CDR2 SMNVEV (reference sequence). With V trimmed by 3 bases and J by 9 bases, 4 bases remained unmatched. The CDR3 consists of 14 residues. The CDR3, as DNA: TGTGCCAGCAGTTTCGGGACTAGCGGGCCCACGCAGTATTTT. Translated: CASSFGTSGPTQYF.

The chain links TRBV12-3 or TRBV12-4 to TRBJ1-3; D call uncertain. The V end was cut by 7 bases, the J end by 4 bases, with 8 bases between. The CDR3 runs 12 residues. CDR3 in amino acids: CASNLGGNTIYF. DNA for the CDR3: TGTGCCAGCAACCTCGGGGGAAACACCATATATTTT.

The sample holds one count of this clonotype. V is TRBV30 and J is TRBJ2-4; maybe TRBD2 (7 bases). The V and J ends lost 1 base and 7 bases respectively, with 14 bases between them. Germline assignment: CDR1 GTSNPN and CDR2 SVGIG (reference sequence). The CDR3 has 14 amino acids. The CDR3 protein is CAWSEGRGKNIQYF. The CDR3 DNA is TGTGCCTGGAGTGAGGGGAGGGGGAAGAACATTCAGTACTTC.

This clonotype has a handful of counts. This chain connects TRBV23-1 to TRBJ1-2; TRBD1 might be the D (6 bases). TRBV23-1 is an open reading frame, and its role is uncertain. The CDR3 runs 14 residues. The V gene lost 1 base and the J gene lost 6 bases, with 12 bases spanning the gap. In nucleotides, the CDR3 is TGCGCCAGCAGTCAATATAGGGGGGGGCATGGCTACACCTTC. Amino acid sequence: CASSQYRGGHGYTF.

CDR3 residues: CSARDPDRGLYGYTF. CDR3 coding DNA: TGCAGTGCTAGAGACCCCGACAGGGGGCTTTATGGCTACACCTTC. This rearrangement joins TRBV20-1 to TRBJ1-2, with TRBD1 matching over 10 bases. The CDR3 runs to 15 residues. CDR1 is DFQATT, CDR2 SNEGSKA, per germline (reference sequence). With V trimmed by 0 bases and J by 5 bases, 6 bases remained unmatched.

DNA of the CDR3: TGTGCCAGCAGCGTAGGGCCTACAGGGCTCAACCCCGACGAGCAGTACTTC. Protein: CASSVGPTGLNPDEQYF. The V gene is TRBV9, the J gene TRBJ2-7; weak D call: TRBD1 (6 bases). This CDR3 has 17 amino acids. Germline CDR1 reads SGDLS; CDR2 reads YYNGEE. Trimming took off 0 bases at V and 5 bases at J, with 21 bases between the two ends.

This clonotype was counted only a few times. The CDR3 nucleotides read TGTGCCTCAGTCTTTGAGGGCTACACCTTC. Amino acids: CASVFEGYTF. V is TRBV30 and J is TRBJ1-2; D is unresolved. The CDR3 is 10 amino acids. From germline, CDR1 is GTSNPN and CDR2 SVGIG (reference sequence). Trimming pared 7 bases from V and 8 bases from J, leaving 11 bases between.

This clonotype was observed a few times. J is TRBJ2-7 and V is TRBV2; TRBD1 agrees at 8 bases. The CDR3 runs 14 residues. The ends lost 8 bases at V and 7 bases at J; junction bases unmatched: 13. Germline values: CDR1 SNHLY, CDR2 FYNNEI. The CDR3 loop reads CASLSGTGPYEQYF. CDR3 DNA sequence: TGTGCCAGCCTTTCCGGGACAGGCCCTTATGAGCAGTACTTC.

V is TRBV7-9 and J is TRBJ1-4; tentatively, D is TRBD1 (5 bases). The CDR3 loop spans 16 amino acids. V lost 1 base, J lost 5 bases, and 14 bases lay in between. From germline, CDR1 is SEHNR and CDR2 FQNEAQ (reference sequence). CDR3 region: CASSLGTGTANEKLFF. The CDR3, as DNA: TGTGCCAGCAGCTTAGGGACCGGGACGGCAAATGAAAAACTGTTTTTT.

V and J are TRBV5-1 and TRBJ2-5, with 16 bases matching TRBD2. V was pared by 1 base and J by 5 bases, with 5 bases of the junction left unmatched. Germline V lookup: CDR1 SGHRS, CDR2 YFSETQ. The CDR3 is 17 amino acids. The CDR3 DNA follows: TGCGCCAGCAGCTTGTGGGGACTAGCGGGAGGGATGGAGACCCAGTACTTC. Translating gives CASSLWGLAGGMETQYF.

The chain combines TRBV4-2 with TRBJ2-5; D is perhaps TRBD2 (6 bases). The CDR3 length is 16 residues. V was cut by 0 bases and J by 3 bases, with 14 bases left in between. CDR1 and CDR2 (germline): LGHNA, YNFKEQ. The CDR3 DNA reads TGTGCCAGCAGCCAAGAGCTCGCGGGGCCAAAAGAGACCCAGTACTTC. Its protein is CASSQELAGPKETQYF.

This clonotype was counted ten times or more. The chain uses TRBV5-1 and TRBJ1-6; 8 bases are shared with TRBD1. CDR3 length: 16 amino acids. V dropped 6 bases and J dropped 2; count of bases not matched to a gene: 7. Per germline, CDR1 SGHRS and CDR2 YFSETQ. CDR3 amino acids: CASTVGQATYNSPLHF. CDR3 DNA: TGCGCCAGCACCGTGGGACAGGCGACCTATAATTCACCCCTCCACTTT.

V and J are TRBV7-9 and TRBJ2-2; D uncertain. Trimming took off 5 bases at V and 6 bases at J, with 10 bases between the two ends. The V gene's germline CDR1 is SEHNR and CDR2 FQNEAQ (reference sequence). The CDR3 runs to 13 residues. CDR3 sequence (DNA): TGTGCCAGCAGCCGAGCGTATGCCGGGGAGCTGTTTTTT. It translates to CASSRAYAGELFF.

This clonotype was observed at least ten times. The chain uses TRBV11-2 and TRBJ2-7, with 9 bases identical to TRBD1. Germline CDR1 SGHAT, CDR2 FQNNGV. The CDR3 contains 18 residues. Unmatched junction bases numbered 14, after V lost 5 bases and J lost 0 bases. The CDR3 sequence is CASSPALTDRGGSYEQYF. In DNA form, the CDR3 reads TGTGCCAGCAGCCCCGCGCTTACCGACAGGGGGGGCTCCTACGAGCAGTACTTC.

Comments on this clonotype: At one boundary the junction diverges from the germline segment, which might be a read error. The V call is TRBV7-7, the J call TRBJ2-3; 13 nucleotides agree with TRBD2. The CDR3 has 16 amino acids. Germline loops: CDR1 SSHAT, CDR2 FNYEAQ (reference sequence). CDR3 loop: CASSAKLAGGPDTQYF. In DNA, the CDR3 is TGTGCCAGCAGCGCAAAACTAGCGGGAGGGCCAGATACGCAGTATTTC.

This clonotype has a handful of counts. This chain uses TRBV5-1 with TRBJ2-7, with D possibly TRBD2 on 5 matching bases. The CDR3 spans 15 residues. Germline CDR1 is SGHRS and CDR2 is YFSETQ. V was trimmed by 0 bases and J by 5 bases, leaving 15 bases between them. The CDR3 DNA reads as TGCGCCAGCAGCTTGGGGCCTTCGGTCGGGGACGAGCAGTACTTC. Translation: CASSLGPSVGDEQYF.

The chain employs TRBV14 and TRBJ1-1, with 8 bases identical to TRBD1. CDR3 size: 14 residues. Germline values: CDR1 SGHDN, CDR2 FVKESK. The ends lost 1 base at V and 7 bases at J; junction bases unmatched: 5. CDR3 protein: CASSQVTGALEAFF. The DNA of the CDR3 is TGTGCCAGCAGCCAAGTGACAGGGGCCCTTGAAGCTTTCTTT.

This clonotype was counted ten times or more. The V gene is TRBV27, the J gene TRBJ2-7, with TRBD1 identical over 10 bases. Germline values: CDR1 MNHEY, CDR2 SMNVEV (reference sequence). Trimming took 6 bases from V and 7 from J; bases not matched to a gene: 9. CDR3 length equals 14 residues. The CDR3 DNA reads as TGTGCCAGCAGCCCCGGGACAGGGGTATGGGAGCAGTACTTC. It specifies CASSPGTGVWEQYF.

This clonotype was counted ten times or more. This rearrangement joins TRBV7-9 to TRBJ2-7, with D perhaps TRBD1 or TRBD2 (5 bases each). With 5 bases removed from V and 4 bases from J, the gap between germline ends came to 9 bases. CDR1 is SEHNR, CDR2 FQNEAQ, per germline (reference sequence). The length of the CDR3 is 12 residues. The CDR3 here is CASSPWGYEQYF. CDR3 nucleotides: TGTGCCAGCAGCCCTTGGGGGTACGAGCAGTACTTC.

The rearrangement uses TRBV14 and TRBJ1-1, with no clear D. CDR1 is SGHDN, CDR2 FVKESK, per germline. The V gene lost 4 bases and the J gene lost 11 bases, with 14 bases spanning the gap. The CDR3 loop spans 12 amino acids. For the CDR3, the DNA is TGTGCCAGCAGCCTCTGGGCCCAGGAGGCTTTCTTT. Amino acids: CASSLWAQEAFF.

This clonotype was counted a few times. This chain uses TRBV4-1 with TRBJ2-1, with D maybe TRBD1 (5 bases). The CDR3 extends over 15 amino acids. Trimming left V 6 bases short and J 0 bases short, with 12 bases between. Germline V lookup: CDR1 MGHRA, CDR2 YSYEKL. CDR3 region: CASRLQVLSYNEQFF. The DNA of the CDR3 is TGCGCCAGCAGACTACAGGTCCTCTCCTACAATGAGCAGTTCTTC.

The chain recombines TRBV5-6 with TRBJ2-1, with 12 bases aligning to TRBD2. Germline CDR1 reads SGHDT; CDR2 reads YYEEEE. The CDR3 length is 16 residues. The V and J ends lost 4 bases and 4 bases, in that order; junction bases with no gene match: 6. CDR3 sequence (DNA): TGTGCCAGCAGCCTAGCGGGAGGGCCGCGATACAATGAGCAGTTCTTC. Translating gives CASSLAGGPRYNEQFF.

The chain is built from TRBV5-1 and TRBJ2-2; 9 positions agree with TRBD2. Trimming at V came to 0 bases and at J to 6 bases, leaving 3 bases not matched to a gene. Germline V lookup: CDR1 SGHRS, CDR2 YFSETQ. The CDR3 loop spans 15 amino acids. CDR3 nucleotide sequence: TGCGCCAGCAGCTTGGGCCAGCGGGAGGCCGGGGAGCTGTTTTTT. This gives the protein CASSLGQREAGELFF.

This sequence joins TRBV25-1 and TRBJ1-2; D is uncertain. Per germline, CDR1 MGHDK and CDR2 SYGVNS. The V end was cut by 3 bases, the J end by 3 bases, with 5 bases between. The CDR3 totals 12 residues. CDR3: CASSDGDYGYTF. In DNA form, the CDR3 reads TGTGCCAGCAGTGACGGGGACTATGGCTACACCTTC.

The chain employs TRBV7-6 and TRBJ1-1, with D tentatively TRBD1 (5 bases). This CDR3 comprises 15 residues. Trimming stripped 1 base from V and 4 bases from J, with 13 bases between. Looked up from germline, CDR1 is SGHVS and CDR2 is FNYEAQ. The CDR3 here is CASSLGGDGGTEAFF. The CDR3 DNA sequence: TGTGCCAGCAGCTTAGGGGGGGATGGGGGCACTGAAGCTTTCTTT.

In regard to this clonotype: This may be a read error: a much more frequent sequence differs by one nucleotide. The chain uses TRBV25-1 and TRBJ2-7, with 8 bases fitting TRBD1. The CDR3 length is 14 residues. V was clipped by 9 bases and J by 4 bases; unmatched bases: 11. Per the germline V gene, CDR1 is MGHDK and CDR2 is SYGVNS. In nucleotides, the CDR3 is TGTGCCAGTGAGAACCGGAACAGGGGGTACGAGCAGTACTTC. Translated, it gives CASENRNRGYEQYF.

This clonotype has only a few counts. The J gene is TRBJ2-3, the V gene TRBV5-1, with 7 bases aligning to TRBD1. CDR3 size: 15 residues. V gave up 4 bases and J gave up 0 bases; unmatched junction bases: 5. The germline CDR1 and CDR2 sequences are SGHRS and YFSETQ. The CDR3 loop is CASSVGQTSTDTQYF. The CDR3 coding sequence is TGCGCCAGCAGCGTGGGACAGACTAGCACAGATACGCAGTATTTT.